There are many counts of the clone carrying this T cell receptor (beta chain). What it binds is unknown. RNA transcripts yielded amplified TCR beta CDR3 regions. TCR CDR3 regions were first amplified by RT-PCR with HTBI primers. From the multiplex PCR reads, TCRdb called clonotypes with MiXCR, one entry per CDR3 protein. This table holds about 210,000 distinct CDR3 sequences, about a sixth found once. Graves' hyperthyroidism showing no ophthalmopathy progression within 18 months was considered stable. The data stem from a study of T cells in Graves' hyperthyroidism and ophthalmopathy. General observations from the study: Among clonotypes expanded in thyroid above 0.001, most were also found in blood. The model predicted ophthalmopathy a median roughly 6.5 months before onset.

The germline CDR1 and CDR2 sequences are KGHSH and LQKENI. The CDR3 length is 14 residues. V lost 6 bases to trimming and J lost 3 bases, with 14 bases between them. The specimen was blood. The clonotype was recovered from a man aged 50-59 years with Graves' hyperthyroidism. The chain is built from TRBV18 and TRBJ1-1; D possibly corresponds to TRBD1 (5 bases). The CDR3 sequence: CASSAGTADTEAFF. In DNA form, the CDR3 reads TGTGCCAGCTCGGCCGGGACGGCCGACACTGAAGCTTTCTTT.